This TCR beta chain comes out of a study of T cell responses to AZD1222 COVID-19 vaccine. Study observations and caveats: Per reports, nearly half of all spike-specific TCRs target regions that are unmutated in variants. Possibly, clonal diversity was underestimated; donors were largely white British and included more females. Repertoire samples came only from after the peak T cell response.

Notes on this clone: Its antigen is not identified.

Assay: immunoSEQ multiplex PCR; the TCRdb copy retains only in-frame clones and omits some. The sample includes over 150,000 clones, about 90% seen only once; the top ten take roughly 4.4%. Trimming stripped 6 bases from V and 5 bases from J, with 20 bases between. CDR1 and CDR2 (germline): MNHEY, SMNVEV (reference sequence). CDR3 size: 15 residues. The chain recombines TRBV27 with TRBJ2-7, with D unresolved. This sequence originates from an adult in good health. Sequenced material: peripheral blood, taken on day 0 of MenACWY control vaccination. The CDR3 reads CASSFRSPPYDEQYF. The CDR3 nucleotides are TGTGCCAGCAGCTTTCGGAGTCCCCCGTACGACGAGCAGTACTTC.